Listed below are T cell receptor beta chains from one sample, sequenced in a study of beta chain features in type 1 diabetes. Measured with immunoSEQ multiplex PCR; TCRdb has only the in-frame clones, and not every one. The table shows under 300,000 clones, with 27% occurring only once. Sequenced input: central memory CD4+ T cells from blood. The receptors originated from a man aged 25 to 40 in good health. CDR3s include the opening cysteine and the closing phenylalanine or tryptophan.

j_call,v_call,cdr3_aa
TRBJ2-3,TRBV9,CASNRGQGPTDTQYF
TRBJ2-3,TRBV14,CASSQDRGRAGDTQYF
TRBJ2-3,TRBV4-3,CASSQEDRRLLGDTQYF
TRBJ2-7,TRBV25-1,CASSRAYEQYF
TRBJ2-1,TRBV2,CASLQGRVPDSYNEQFF
TRBJ2-3,TRBV11-2,CASSVLAGGIDTQYF
TRBJ2-5,TRBV7-2,CASSFGQPKETQYF
TRBJ1-2,TRBV19,CASRTHRAQGYTF
TRBJ1-2,TRBV29-1,CSVLGHRGYTF
TRBJ2-1,TRBV28,CASSSLAGGSNEQFF
TRBJ2-7,TRBV11-3,CASSPTGVAPYEQYF
TRBJ2-7,TRBV28,CASSSPSRYEQYF
TRBJ2-7,TRBV10-3,CAISESEVLSYEQYF
TRBJ2-7,TRBV30,CACQDQGGFYEQYF
TRBJ2-7,TRBV10-3,CAISESTSGSYEQYF
TRBJ2-1,TRBV7-2,CASSQRPSGGAAEQFF
TRBJ1-6,TRBV6-1,CASSAEGQGPYSPLHF
TRBJ1-1,TRBV7-9,CASSVKGQSNTEAFF
TRBJ2-5,TRBV5-6,CASSPIARETQYF
TRBJ1-5,TRBV6-6,CASSSDRGGQPQHF
TRBJ2-5,TRBV5-1,CASSPDTQETQYF
TRBJ2-5,TRBV18,CASQVYGIQETQYF
TRBJ1-1,TRBV7-9,CASSTYRDRNTEAFF
TRBJ2-1,TRBV7-2,CASSEGLAAYNEQFF
TRBJ1-2,TRBV29-1,CSVVKGQGYGYTF
TRBJ2-5,TRBV7-2,CASSSYGGASGQETQYF
TRBJ1-3,TRBV28,CASSSRSYTIYF
TRBJ1-2,TRBV28,CASSPDQGGYTF
TRBJ1-4,TRBV7-9,CASSPRSSGTPDSLFF
TRBJ2-2,TRBV18,CASSPTSRNTGELFF
TRBJ1-2,TRBV2,CASSEGQPINYGYTF
TRBJ1-2,TRBV2,CASSPYGLANYGYTF
TRBJ2-5,TRBV6-1,CASSESGTSGGQETQYF
TRBJ2-5,TRBV10-3,CAISDPRRAETQYF
TRBJ1-6,TRBV30,CAWSGNSLLHF
TRBJ2-5,TRBV13,CASSLDRAQETQYF
TRBJ2-5,TRBV18,CASSPPMGLGTQYF
TRBJ2-3,TRBV15,CATSRGGSGGTDTQYF
TRBJ2-7,TRBV27,CASSFQLGSYEQYF
TRBJ2-5,TRBV29-1,CSVGPNPGETQYF
TRBJ1-3,TRBV30,CAWSRGTVSGNTIYF
TRBJ2-7,TRBV2,CASKREVYEQYF